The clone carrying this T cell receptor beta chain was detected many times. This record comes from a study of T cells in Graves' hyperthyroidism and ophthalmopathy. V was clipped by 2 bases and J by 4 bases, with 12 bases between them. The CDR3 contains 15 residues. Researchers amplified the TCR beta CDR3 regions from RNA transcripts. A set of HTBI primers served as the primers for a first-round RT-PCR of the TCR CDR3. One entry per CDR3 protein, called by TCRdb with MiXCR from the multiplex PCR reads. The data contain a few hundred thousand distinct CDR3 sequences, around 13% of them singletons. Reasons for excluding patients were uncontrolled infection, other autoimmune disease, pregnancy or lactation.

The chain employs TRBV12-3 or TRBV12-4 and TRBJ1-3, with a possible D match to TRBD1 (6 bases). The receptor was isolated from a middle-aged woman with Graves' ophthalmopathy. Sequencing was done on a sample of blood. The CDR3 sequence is CASSLPQGSGNTIYF. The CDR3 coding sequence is TGTGCCAGCAGTTTACCACAGGGCTCCGGAAACACCATATATTTT.